One sample yielded the 24 T cell receptor beta chains listed below, sequenced in a study of identical twins. Each CDR3 protein gets one entry after TCRdb re-called the 5' RACE reads with MiXCR. The sample has approximately 700,000 distinct CDR3 sequences, 15% to 20% seen once; the top ten hold around 14%. This sample also belongs to another study, concerning T cells expressing NK-cell markers.

The sample taken for sequencing was PBMCs. The receptors were sampled from a woman younger than 30 in good health.

V and J are TRBV7-6 and TRBJ2-1; a weak D match, TRBD2 (6 bases). The germline V gene encodes CDR1 SGHVS and CDR2 FNYEAQ. This CDR3 spans 17 amino acids. Trimming cost V 2 bases and J 2 bases, with 16 bases left between them. The CDR3 loop reads CASSLHGRDLTYNEQFF. CDR3 in DNA: TGTGCCAGCAGCTTACACGGCCGGGACTTGACCTACAATGAGCAGTTCTTC.

J is TRBJ2-7 and V is TRBV10-1; 9 bases are shared with TRBD2. V shed 3 bases and J 6 bases; nucleotides not matched to a gene: 9. Germline-derived CDR1 and CDR2 are WNHNN and SYGVQD (reference sequence). This CDR3 spans 15 amino acids. For the CDR3, the DNA is TGCGCCAGCAGTGAAGGGACTAGCCCTCGGAGCGAGCAGTACTTC. Translating gives CASSEGTSPRSEQYF.

The V and J genes are TRBV6-1 and TRBJ1-1; 8 bases align to TRBD1. The germline V gene has CDR1 MNHNS and CDR2 SASEGT. The V and J ends lost 10 bases and 4 bases, in that order; junction bases with no gene match: 8. This CDR3 contains 13 residues. CDR3 DNA sequence: TGTGCCATCAAACCCGGACAGGGCACTGAAGCTTTCTTT. This translates into CAIKPGQGTEAFF.

The sample holds many counts of this clonotype. This chain joins TRBV7-8 and TRBJ2-7; unclear D gene. The CDR3 is 13 amino acids. V dropped 0 bases and J dropped 3 bases, with 6 bases sitting between them. Germline V gene lookup returns CDR1 SGHVS and CDR2 FQNEAQ. CDR3 DNA: TGTGCCAGCAGCTTAGCGGACGGCTACGAGCAGTACTTC. This encodes CASSLADGYEQYF.

The table lists this clonotype with a few counts. The V call is TRBV9, the J call TRBJ2-1, with D unclear. In germline, CDR1 is SGDLS, CDR2 YYNGEE. The V end was cut by 0 bases, the J end by 0 bases, with 7 bases between. The CDR3 extends over 15 amino acids. The CDR3 DNA is TGTGCCAGCAGCGTAGATCCCAGCTCCTACAATGAGCAGTTCTTC. Protein sequence: CASSVDPSSYNEQFF.

The J gene is TRBJ1-2, the V gene TRBV7-2; no clear D. Germline CDR1 is SGHTA and CDR2 is FQGNSA. The CDR3 extends over 13 amino acids. V was pared by 0 bases and J by 8 bases, with 10 bases between. CDR3 sequence: CASSLAYQYGYTF. The CDR3 DNA reads as TGTGCCAGCAGCTTAGCTTACCAGTACGGCTACACCTTC.

This clonotype was counted between two and nine times. The V gene is TRBV2, the J gene TRBJ2-1; a weak D match, TRBD1 (6 bases). The CDR3 spans 13 residues. Trimming shortened V by 8 bases and J by 5 bases, and 13 bases separated the two germline ends. Germline V gene lookup returns CDR1 SNHLY and CDR2 FYNNEI. CDR3 sequence reads: CASGRGRNNEQFF. As DNA, the CDR3 is TGTGCCAGCGGCAGGGGTCGGAACAATGAGCAGTTCTTC. The whole variable domain, filled in from reference TRBV2 and TRBJ2-1, reads EPEVTQTPSHQVTQMGQEVILRCVPISNHLYFYWYRQILGQKVEFLVSFYNNEISEKSEIFDDQFSVERPDGSNFTLKIRSTKLEDSAMYFCASGRGRNNEQFFGPGTRLTVL.

The chain is built from TRBV9 and TRBJ2-2, with D unresolved. Germline CDR1 is SGDLS and CDR2 is YYNGEE. The germline V and J ends were trimmed by 0 bases and 6 bases, with 6 bases remaining between them. The CDR3 totals 13 residues. The CDR3 bases are TGTGCCAGCAGCGTAGTATCCTCCGGGGAGCTGTTTTTT. Protein: CASSVVSSGELFF.

The J gene is TRBJ2-5, the V gene TRBV15; D might be TRBD1 (5 bases). Per germline, CDR1 LNHNV and CDR2 YYDKDF (reference sequence). Trimming cost V 0 bases and J 5 bases, with 10 bases left between them. This CDR3 spans 14 amino acids. The CDR3 here is CATSRDQGRETQYF. The DNA for the CDR3 is TGTGCCACCAGCAGAGACCAGGGCAGGGAGACCCAGTACTTC.

This clonotype has only a few counts. The chain employs TRBV29-1 and TRBJ2-1; D not certain. The germline V gene encodes CDR1 SQVTM and CDR2 ANQGSEA. The CDR3 consists of 11 residues. V gave up 5 bases and J gave up 6 bases, with 8 bases separating them. The CDR3 loop is CSVTPGNEQFF. The CDR3 DNA is TGCAGCGTTACCCCGGGCAATGAGCAGTTCTTC.

The chain uses TRBV29-1 and TRBJ2-4; 7 bases fit TRBD1. The CDR3 runs to 16 residues. Germline values: CDR1 SQVTM, CDR2 ANQGSEA. The ends lost 1 base at V and 3 bases at J; junction bases unmatched: 9. The CDR3 DNA follows: TGCAGCGTTGAAGTAATAGCACAGGGGTACAAAAACATTCAGTACTTC. This encodes CSVEVIAQGYKNIQYF.

This chain joins TRBV9 and TRBJ2-2; a possible D gene is TRBD1 (5 bases). The V gene's germline CDR1 is SGDLS and CDR2 YYNGEE. CDR3 length equals 14 residues. V lost 2 bases, J lost 3 bases, and 8 bases lay in between. Written as DNA, the CDR3 is TGTGCCAGCAGCGTCCGGACACACACCGGGGAGCTGTTTTTT. It is translated as CASSVRTHTGELFF.

This clonotype was recorded a few times. The chain uses TRBV6-5 and TRBJ1-1, with D hard to call. The CDR3 loop spans 15 amino acids. The germline V gene has CDR1 MNHEY and CDR2 SVGAGI. V was clipped by 0 bases and J by 1 base, with 9 bases between them. The CDR3 bases are TGTGCCAGCAGTTACTCTGCCACGCAGAACACTGAAGCTTTCTTT. Its protein is CASSYSATQNTEAFF.

The table lists this clonotype with a few counts. The CDR3 is CASSSSRRSGGGVEQYF. CDR3 DNA: TGTGCCAGCAGTTCTTCCAGGCGGTCGGGCGGCGGGGTCGAGCAGTACTTC. The V call is TRBV6-5, the J call TRBJ2-7; TRBD2 might be the D (6 bases). Germline V gene lookup returns CDR1 MNHEY and CDR2 SVGAGI. CDR3 length: 17 residues. Trimming shortened V by 4 bases and J by 6 bases, and 25 bases separated the two germline ends.

There are a few counts of this clonotype. V is TRBV7-2 and J is TRBJ1-5; D unclear. The V gene's germline CDR1 is SGHTA and CDR2 FQGNSA. V lost 1 base to trimming and J lost 3 bases, with 7 bases between them. The CDR3 is 14 amino acids. The CDR3 sequence is CASSLVPVNQPQHF. CDR3 DNA sequence: TGTGCCAGCAGCTTAGTTCCCGTCAATCAGCCCCAGCATTTT.

This sequence joins TRBV5-1 and TRBJ2-7; TRBD1 is a possible D gene (6 bases). The germline gives CDR1 SGHRS, CDR2 YFSETQ. With 4 bases removed from V and 2 bases from J, the gap between germline ends came to 13 bases. The CDR3 contains 14 residues. CDR3 protein: CASSTRTDAYEQYF. Written as DNA, the CDR3 is TGCGCCAGCAGCACGAGGACAGACGCCTACGAGCAGTACTTC.

The chain employs TRBV12-3 or TRBV12-4 and TRBJ1-5; no reliable D call. V lost 3 bases and J lost 4, with 13 bases in between. This CDR3 region has 15 residues. CDR3 nucleotide sequence: TGTGCCAGCAGTTTTGGAGTGGGCCTGAATCAGCCCCAGCATTTT. It codes for CASSFGVGLNQPQHF.

This clonotype turned up a few times. The chain joins TRBV9 to TRBJ2-7; D may be TRBD1 or TRBD2 (6 bases each). The CDR3 sequence is 14 residues long. Trimming pared 0 bases from V and 4 bases from J, leaving 11 bases between. Germline V CDR1 and CDR2: SGDLS, YYNGEE. DNA for the CDR3: TGTGCCAGCAGCGTAGCGGGGGCGGGTTACGAGCAGTACTTC. Amino acid sequence: CASSVAGAGYEQYF.

This clonotype was counted only a few times. This chain links TRBV12-3 or TRBV12-4 with TRBJ1-2; TRBD1 matches 8 bases. After removal of 5 bases from V and 6 bases from J, the junction contained 11 bases not matched to a gene. The CDR3 runs to 15 residues. The CDR3 bases are TGTGCCAGCAGTCTCTCCGGGACAGGCGGCGATGGCTACACCTTC. Translated, it gives CASSLSGTGGDGYTF.

This clonotype was counted a few times. V is TRBV20-1 and J is TRBJ2-7; perhaps D is TRBD1 or TRBD2 (7 bases each). Per germline, CDR1 DFQATT and CDR2 SNEGSKA (reference sequence). CDR3 length: 14 amino acids. V was pared by 3 bases and J by 3 bases, with 15 bases between. The CDR3 reads CSARQGGRHYEQYF. Here the CDR3 DNA reads TGCAGTGCTAGGCAGGGGGGGCGGCACTACGAGCAGTACTTC.

This chain links TRBV20-1 with TRBJ1-2, with TRBD1 matching over 8 bases. J was trimmed by 8 bases and V by 4 bases; bases with no gene match: 9. CDR1 and CDR2 (germline): DFQATT, SNEGSKA (reference sequence). The CDR3 extends over 13 amino acids. The CDR3 is CSATTGVRSGYTF. The CDR3 DNA follows: TGCAGTGCTACGACAGGGGTCAGGTCAGGCTACACCTTC.

This clonotype appeared a few times. The rearrangement uses TRBV6-2 or TRBV6-3 and TRBJ2-2; D is undetermined. V was clipped by 4 bases and J by 8 bases, with 8 bases between them. The CDR3 runs 12 residues. Germline V gene data show CDR1 as MNHEY and CDR2 as SVGEGT. The CDR3 region has the DNA TGTGCCAGCAGTTCACCATGGGGGGAGCTGTTTTTT. Translating it yields CASSSPWGELFF.

The genes are TRBV18 and TRBJ1-2; D unresolved. V gave up 2 bases and J gave up 6 bases, with 10 bases separating them. CDR3 length equals 13 residues. CDR1 and CDR2 (germline): KGHSH, LQKENI. CDR3 bases: TGTGCCAGCTCACCAGAATGGGTGGATGGCTACACCTTC. Protein product: CASSPEWVDGYTF.

CDR3 sequence: CASSQETSGSRGETQYF. CDR3 sequence (DNA): TGCGCCAGCAGCCAAGAGACTAGCGGGAGTCGCGGGGAGACCCAGTACTTC. The genes are TRBV4-3 and TRBJ2-5, with TRBD2 matching over 12 bases. This CDR3 has 17 amino acids. The germline V gene has CDR1 LGHNA and CDR2 YSLEER. After removal of 0 bases from V and 5 bases from J, the junction contained 7 bases not matched to a gene.